These 28 T cell receptor beta chains share one sample of origin, sequenced in a study of cytomegalovirus exposure and HLA in healthy donors. A multiplex PCR was run with 60 Vbeta primers and 13 Jbeta primers. Assay: immunoSEQ multiplex PCR; the TCRdb copy retains only in-frame clones and omits some. Seen here are about 180,000 clones, around 80% observed once, and the top ten hold more than 3.5%. Sequenced: PBMCs. The receptors come from an older woman in good health and CMV-seropositive.

The chain has TRBV10-3 and TRBJ1-6; 8 nucleotides match TRBD1. The germline gives CDR1 ENHRY, CDR2 SYGVKD. The trim removed 3 bases at V and 9 bases at J, leaving 7 bases unmatched. This CDR3 contains 15 residues. CDR3 residues: CAISDRTGKGSPLHF. The CDR3 nucleotides are TGTGCCATCAGTGATCGGACAGGGAAAGGTTCACCCCTCCACTTT.

This clone came up once. The chain couples TRBV11-2 to TRBJ2-3; weak D call: TRBD2 (6 bases). Germline values: CDR1 SGHAT, CDR2 FQNNGV. This CDR3 region has 15 residues. Trimming left V 1 base short and J 7 bases short, with 15 bases between. The CDR3, as DNA: TGTGCCAGCAGCTTAGCTCGGAGGGACCCACATACGCAGTATTTT. Its translation is CASSLARRDPHTQYF. Looking up the rest from reference TRBV11-2 and TRBJ2-3 gives the full variable domain: EAGVAQSPRYKIIEKRQSVAFWCNPISGHATLYWYQQILGQGPKLLIQFQNNGVVDDSQLPKDRFSAERLKGVDSTLKIQPAKLEDSAVYLCASSLARRDPHTQYFGPGTRLTVL.

The rearrangement joins TRBV19 to TRBJ2-5, with 7 bases lining up with TRBD1. The germline V gene has CDR1 LNHDA and CDR2 SQIVND (reference sequence). The V segment lost 10 bases and the J segment 0 bases; nucleotides outside the gene matches: 8. CDR3 length: 14 residues. Here the CDR3 DNA reads TGTGCCACCGCCCTCCAGGGGGACCAAGAGACCCAGTACTTC. Its protein product is CATALQGDQETQYF.

This sequence joins TRBV9 and TRBJ1-4; D is unresolved. V was trimmed by 2 bases and J by 7 bases, leaving 12 bases between them. The CDR3 runs to 14 residues. Germline V gene data show CDR1 as SGDLS and CDR2 as YYNGEE. Written as DNA, the CDR3 is TGTGCCAGCAGCGTGGGCGGGGAGATTGAAAAACTGTTTTTT. It yields the protein CASSVGGEIEKLFF.

The gene calls are TRBV6-6 and TRBJ1-1; 7 bases align to TRBD1. The germline gives CDR1 MNHNY, CDR2 SVGAGI (reference sequence). This CDR3 is built from 13 residues. Trimming removed 6 bases from V and 6 bases from J; junction bases left unmatched: 7. This chain's CDR3 is CASRLDRAAEAFF. The CDR3 coding sequence is TGTGCCAGCAGATTAGACAGGGCGGCTGAAGCTTTCTTT.

In regard to this clone: At the DNA level, this CDR3 is encoded by other sequences in the same sample as well. The rearrangement joins TRBV5-1 to TRBJ2-3, with 7 nucleotides matching TRBD2. The CDR3 contains 14 residues. V trimming: 5 bases; J trimming: 0 bases; junction bases outside the gene matches: 3. The germline gives CDR1 SGHRS, CDR2 YFSETQ. The CDR3 reads CASSGAGSTDTQYF. The DNA of the CDR3 is TGCGCCAGCAGTGGAGCGGGGAGCACAGATACGCAGTATTTT.

This chain joins TRBV5-1 and TRBJ1-2; 12 positions match TRBD1. Germline CDR1 SGHRS, CDR2 YFSETQ. V gave up 4 bases and J gave up 8 bases; unmatched junction bases: 9. There are 15 residues in the CDR3. The CDR3, as DNA: TGCGCCAGCAGCATAGGGACAGGGGGCTATGAAGGCTACACCTTC. The encoded protein is CASSIGTGGYEGYTF.

This clone was counted between two and nine times. V usage is TRBV19 and J usage is TRBJ1-1, with TRBD1 as a possible D gene (6 bases). Trimming removed 5 bases at V and 0 bases at J, with 13 bases between. This CDR3 contains 15 residues. The germline gives CDR1 LNHDA, CDR2 SQIVND (reference sequence). CDR3 amino acids: CASSAGAIMNTEAFF. CDR3 DNA: TGTGCCAGTAGTGCGGGGGCTATCATGAACACTGAAGCTTTCTTT.

V and J are TRBV6-4 and TRBJ1-5, with TRBD1 as a possible D gene (6 bases). CDR3 length equals 13 residues. The germline V gene has CDR1 MRHNA and CDR2 SNTAGT. Trimming took 3 bases from V and 6 from J, leaving 9 bases between them. The CDR3 is CASSESGVQPQHF. The CDR3 DNA sequence: TGTGCCAGCAGTGAGTCAGGGGTTCAGCCCCAGCATTTT.

This chain uses TRBV11-2 with TRBJ2-7, with a possible D match to TRBD2 (6 bases). V lost 5 bases to trimming and J lost 0 bases, with 11 bases between them. The CDR3 spans 14 residues. Germline assignment: CDR1 SGHAT and CDR2 FQNNGV. CDR3 loop: CASSPMGGSYEQYF. The CDR3 region has the DNA TGTGCCAGCAGCCCTATGGGGGGCTCCTACGAGCAGTACTTC.

In its sample, this clone was seen a few times. The rearrangement joins TRBV19 to TRBJ2-3; unclear D gene. The germline gives CDR1 LNHDA, CDR2 SQIVND (reference sequence). This CDR3 comprises 13 residues. The ends were cut back, 1 base at V and 6 bases at J, with 8 bases in the middle. DNA for the CDR3: TGTGCCAGTAGTATAGTCCCTATGGATACGCAGTATTTT. Translated, it gives CASSIVPMDTQYF.

DNA of the CDR3: TGTGCCAGCAGTCATACAGGGGGCAGGGGGACTGAAGCTTTCTTT. It specifies CASSHTGGRGTEAFF. The chain combines TRBV28 with TRBJ1-1; TRBD1 aligns across 9 bases. Trimming removed 5 bases from V and 5 bases from J; junction bases left unmatched: 9. Germline V gene lookup returns CDR1 MDHEN and CDR2 SYDVKM. The CDR3 has 15 residues.

This chain connects TRBV4-2 to TRBJ2-7, with 7 positions matching TRBD2. The CDR3 is 14 amino acids. From germline, CDR1 is LGHNA and CDR2 YNFKEQ. V lost 0 bases and J lost 4; bases outside the gene matches: 3. The CDR3 region is CASSQDPGRYEQYF. As DNA, the CDR3 is TGTGCCAGCAGCCAAGATCCCGGGAGGTACGAGCAGTACTTC.

The V gene is TRBV29-1, the J gene TRBJ2-5; TRBD1 agrees at 9 bases. V trimming: 5 bases; J trimming: 11 bases; junction bases outside the gene matches: 12. This CDR3 has 13 residues. Germline CDR1 and CDR2: SQVTM and ANQGSEA. The CDR3 DNA sequence: TGCAGCGTTCGTTGGGGACAGGGCATAGAGCAGTACTTC. This encodes CSVRWGQGIEQYF.

The rearrangement joins TRBV6-6 to TRBJ2-1; 14 nucleotides agree with TRBD2. The CDR3 has 16 amino acids. Germline assignment: CDR1 MNHNY and CDR2 SVGAGI (reference sequence). After removal of 5 bases from V and 4 bases from J, the junction contained 4 bases not matched to a gene. The CDR3 DNA is TGTGCCAGCAGTGGTGGACTAGCGGGGGGTTACAATGAGCAGTTCTTC. Protein: CASSGGLAGGYNEQFF.

This chain uses TRBV7-8 with TRBJ2-3; D ambiguous. This CDR3 spans 13 amino acids. Trimming removed 0 bases at V and 4 bases at J, with 5 bases between. Germline CDR1 SGHVS, CDR2 FQNEAQ. In DNA, the CDR3 is TGTGCCAGCAGCTTAGCGTCCGCAGATACGCAGTATTTT. Its translation is CASSLASADTQYF.

This chain connects TRBV9 to TRBJ2-4; 8 nucleotides line up with TRBD1. Unmatched junction bases numbered 3, after V lost 4 bases and J lost 3 bases. From germline, CDR1 is SGDLS and CDR2 YYNGEE. This CDR3 has 14 residues. The CDR3 coding sequence is TGTGCCAGCAGCTCGACAGGGGACAAAAACATTCAGTACTTC. This gives the protein CASSSTGDKNIQYF.

The chain employs TRBV18 and TRBJ2-3, with 9 bases that match TRBD1. Germline CDR1 is KGHSH and CDR2 is LQKENI. V lost 4 bases to trimming and J lost 2 bases; unmatched junction nucleotides: 1. The CDR3 is 14 residues long. The CDR3 DNA reads TGTGCCAGCTCACGGGACAGGGACACAGATACGCAGTATTTT. Translation: CASSRDRDTDTQYF.

This chain connects TRBV5-1 to TRBJ2-7; the match to TRBD1 covers 8 bases. The germline V gene encodes CDR1 SGHRS and CDR2 YFSETQ. The V gene end was trimmed by 4 bases and the J gene end by 0 bases; junction bases not matched to a gene: 6. The CDR3 consists of 15 residues. CDR3 bases: TGCGCCAGCAGCGAAGGACAGGGTAGCTCCTACGAGCAGTACTTC. It encodes CASSEGQGSSYEQYF.

This clone appeared a few times. V gene TRBV15 combines with J gene TRBJ1-5; the D gene is possibly TRBD1 (5 bases). V dropped 1 base and J dropped 6 bases, with 13 bases sitting between them. CDR3 length: 15 residues. Looked up from germline, CDR1 is LNHNV and CDR2 is YYDKDF (reference sequence). CDR3 bases: TGTGCCACCAGCAGAGGTGGGGCCCGAGGTCAGCCCCAGCATTTT. This sequence encodes CATSRGGARGQPQHF.

The rearrangement links TRBV15 to TRBJ1-1, with TRBD1 as a possible D gene (6 bases). The CDR3 totals 16 residues. The V and J ends lost 0 bases and 7 bases respectively, with 18 bases between them. CDR1 is LNHNV, CDR2 YYDKDF, per germline (reference sequence). CDR3 coding DNA: TGTGCCACCAGCAGAGATTGGGGGCTTGGGACGAATGAAGCTTTCTTT. Translating it yields CATSRDWGLGTNEAFF.

The chain combines TRBV11-3 with TRBJ1-1; D unclear. The CDR3 runs to 11 residues. Trimming cost V 2 bases and J 6 bases, with 4 bases left between them. CDR1 is SGHNT and CDR2 is YENEEA in the germline V gene. The CDR3 DNA reads TGTGCCAGCAGCTTATCAGCTGAAGCTTTCTTT. This codes for CASSLSAEAFF.

The chain employs TRBV11-3 and TRBJ2-4; 7 nucleotides agree with TRBD2. The germline CDR1 and CDR2 sequences are SGHNT and YENEEA. V shed 1 base, J shed 6 bases, and the junction held 9 bases outside the gene matches. This CDR3 region has 16 residues. In nucleotides, the CDR3 is TGTGCCAGCAGCTTAGGATTGGGGGGGTCGGGAAACATTCAGTACTTC. Translation gives CASSLGLGGSGNIQYF.

This clone appeared once. The J gene is TRBJ2-2, the V gene TRBV7-3; TRBD2 might be the D (6 bases). V gave up 5 bases and J gave up 1 base, with 20 bases separating them. This CDR3 has 18 amino acids. The germline V gene encodes CDR1 SGHTA and CDR2 FQGTGA. CDR3 nucleotide sequence: TGTGCCAGCAGCCCACGGCCCCATAGCGGAGTGAACACCGGGGAGCTGTTTTTT. Translation: CASSPRPHSGVNTGELFF.

The V call is TRBV10-3, the J call TRBJ2-7, with 9 bases that match TRBD1. Per germline, CDR1 ENHRY and CDR2 SYGVKD. V trimming: 2 bases; J trimming: 5 bases; junction bases outside the gene matches: 4. The CDR3 is 14 amino acids. In nucleotides, the CDR3 is TGTGCCATCAGTGAGCGACAGGGGGTCAACGAGCAGTACTTC. Translating gives CAISERQGVNEQYF.

About this clone itself: Sequence at one end of the junction differs from germline and may be a read error. The chain joins TRBV7-2 to TRBJ2-4, with a possible D match to TRBD2 (5 bases). CDR3 length: 18 residues. Germline CDR1 SGHTA, CDR2 FQGNSA. The CDR3 protein is CASLPFISGDLAKNIQHF. CDR3 coding DNA: TGTGCCAGCCTACCATTCATATCCGGAGATCTAGCCAAAAACATTCAGCACTTC.

The gene calls are TRBV27 and TRBJ2-1; TRBD2 matches 7 bases. CDR3 size: 14 residues. Unmatched junction bases numbered 3, after V lost 6 bases and J lost 1 base. Germline CDR1 reads MNHEY; CDR2 reads SMNVEV (reference sequence). In DNA form, the CDR3 reads TGTGCCAGCAGCGGCGGGAGATCCTACAATGAGCAGTTCTTC. Translating it yields CASSGGRSYNEQFF.

The chain combines TRBV4-2 with TRBJ2-7; weak D call: TRBD2 (5 bases). CDR3 length equals 15 residues. The V gene lost 1 base and the J gene lost 0 bases, with 10 bases spanning the gap. CDR1 LGHNA and CDR2 YNFKEQ come from the germline V gene. DNA for the CDR3: TGTGCCAGCAGCCAAGGGTCGGGAAGCTCCTACGAGCAGTACTTC. This translates into CASSQGSGSSYEQYF.